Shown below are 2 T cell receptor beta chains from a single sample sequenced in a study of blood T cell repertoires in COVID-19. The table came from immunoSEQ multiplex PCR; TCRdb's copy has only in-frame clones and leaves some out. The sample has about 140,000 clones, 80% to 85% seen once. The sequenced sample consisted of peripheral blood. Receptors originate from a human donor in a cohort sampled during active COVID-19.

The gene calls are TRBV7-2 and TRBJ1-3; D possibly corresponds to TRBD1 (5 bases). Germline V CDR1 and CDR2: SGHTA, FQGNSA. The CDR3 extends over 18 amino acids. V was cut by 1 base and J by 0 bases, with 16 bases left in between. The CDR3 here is CASSLEVARGSSGNTIYF. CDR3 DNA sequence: TGTGCCAGCAGCTTAGAGGTAGCGCGGGGGAGCTCTGGAAACACCATATATTTT.

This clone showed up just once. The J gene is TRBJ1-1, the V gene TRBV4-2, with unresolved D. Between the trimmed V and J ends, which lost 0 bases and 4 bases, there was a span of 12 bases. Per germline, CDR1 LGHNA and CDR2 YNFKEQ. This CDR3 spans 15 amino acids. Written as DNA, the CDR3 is TGTGCCAGCAGCCAAGATAGTGCCCGGGTCACTGAAGCTTTCTTT. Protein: CASSQDSARVTEAFF.